This record concerns one T cell receptor (beta chain) sequence. Its antigen is unidentified. The junction does not match germline at one end; this may be a read error. Genomic DNA came from frozen unsorted single-cell suspensions. The sample belongs to a study of immune cell composition in non-small cell lung cancer. Regarding the study as a whole: Tumour-associated clones >0.5% occurred in around 35% of adenocarcinomas, roughly 75% of squamous.

Libraries were prepared by immunoSEQ multiplex PCR; TCRdb keeps only in-frame clonotypes and omits some of them. The data contain thousands of clones, roughly 82% of them singletons. This receptor was identified in a human donor with non-small cell lung cancer. Sequencing input: lung tumor tissue.

The CDR3 region is CASSLDGQGRAGYGYTF. In nucleotides, the CDR3 is TGTGCCAGCAGCCTAGACGGACAGGGCAGAGCGGGCTATGGCTACACCTTC. V usage is TRBV11-2 and J usage is TRBJ1-2; 8 bases are a match to TRBD1. This CDR3 region has 17 residues. Germline assignment: CDR1 SGHAT and CDR2 FQNNGV. The full variable domain, with the rest looked up from reference TRBV11-2 and TRBJ1-2, is EAGVAQSPRYKIIEKRQSVAFWCNPISGHATLYWYQQILGQGPKLLIQFQNNGVVDDSQLPKDRFSAERLKGVDSTLKIQPAKLEDSAVYLCASSLDGQGRAGYGYTFGSGTRLTVV.